The 32 T cell receptor beta chains listed next were all sequenced from one sample in a study of PD-L1 blockade in urothelial cancer. Libraries were prepared by immunoSEQ multiplex PCR; TCRdb keeps only in-frame clonotypes and omits some of them. The sample carries tens of thousands of clones, 70% to 90% recorded once. The time point: pretreatment peripheral blood. Sequencing was performed on PBMCs, taken around atezolizumab (anti-PD-L1) treatment. The receptors were gathered from a donor at least 40 years old with urothelial cancer.

J is TRBJ2-1 and V is TRBV11-3; 9 bases map to TRBD1. Germline-derived CDR1 and CDR2 are SGHNT and YENEEA. CDR3 length: 17 amino acids. V dropped 0 bases and J dropped 4; count of bases not matched to a gene: 7. The CDR3 sequence is CASSLDGTGTLYNEQFF. As DNA, the CDR3 is TGTGCCAGCAGCTTAGATGGGACAGGGACCCTTTACAATGAGCAGTTCTTC.

Only a few counts were recorded for this clone. The J gene is TRBJ2-7, the V gene TRBV2, with D hard to call. This CDR3 spans 13 amino acids. V lost 7 bases and J 0 bases, leaving 10 bases between the germline ends. Germline V lookup: CDR1 SNHLY, CDR2 FYNNEI. The CDR3 sequence: CASMGFSSYEQYF. CDR3 coding DNA: TGTGCCAGCATGGGCTTCAGCTCCTACGAGCAGTACTTC.

The chain carries TRBV5-1 and TRBJ2-3, with 10 bases fitting TRBD2. The CDR3 is 18 amino acids. Germline-derived CDR1 and CDR2 are SGHRS and YFSETQ. The J segment lost 3 bases and the V segment lost 4 bases, leaving 14 bases of the junction unmatched. The CDR3 nucleotides are TGCGCCAGCAGCACCTACAGAGCGGGAGGGGGCTTTACAGATACGCAGTATTTT. Its translation: CASSTYRAGGGFTDTQYF.

The V call is TRBV6-5, the J call TRBJ2-2; 8 bases are shared with TRBD1. V shed 3 bases, J shed 6 bases, and the junction held 3 bases outside the gene matches. Per the germline V gene, CDR1 is MNHEY and CDR2 is SVGAGI. This CDR3 spans 14 amino acids. CDR3 protein: CASSYQGAAGELFF. The CDR3 DNA sequence: TGTGCCAGCAGTTATCAGGGGGCCGCCGGGGAGCTGTTTTTT.

V is TRBV30 and J is TRBJ2-1, with 11 bases identical to TRBD2. The CDR3 length is 19 residues. The V gene's germline CDR1 is GTSNPN and CDR2 SVGIG (reference sequence). V lost 1 base and J lost 5; bases outside the gene matches: 16. The CDR3 nucleotides are TGTGCCTGGAGTGCTGGGAGACCACTCGGGACTAGCGGAAACAATGAGCAGTTCTTC. Its translation is CAWSAGRPLGTSGNNEQFF.

This clone has only a few counts. The chain carries TRBV9 and TRBJ2-1; the match to TRBD2 covers 12 bases. J lost 7 bases, V lost 0 bases, and 8 bases had no gene match. From germline, CDR1 is SGDLS and CDR2 YYNGEE. This CDR3 spans 17 amino acids. The CDR3 DNA follows: TGTGCCAGCAGCGTAGGCCTAGCGGGAGGGCTGAGGAATGAGCAGTTCTTC. Its protein product is CASSVGLAGGLRNEQFF. The full variable domain, its missing parts supplied by reference TRBV9 and TRBJ2-1, is DSGVTQTPKHLITATGQRVTLRCSPRSGDLSVYWYQQSLDQGLQFLIQYYNGEERAKGNILERFSAQQFPDLHSELNLSSLELGDSALYFCASSVGLAGGLRNEQFFGPGTRLTVL.

V gene TRBV15 combines with J gene TRBJ2-1; D possibly corresponds to TRBD1 (7 bases). The ends were cut back, 4 bases at V and 6 bases at J, with 13 bases in the middle. The length of the CDR3 is 14 residues. The germline gives CDR1 LNHNV, CDR2 YYDKDF (reference sequence). The chain's CDR3 is CATSKGTAGNEQFF. The CDR3, as DNA: TGTGCCACCAGCAAAGGGACAGCGGGCAATGAGCAGTTCTTC.

The chain joins TRBV11-2 to TRBJ2-3; TRBD2 is a possible D gene (6 bases). CDR1 and CDR2 from the germline V gene are SGHAT and FQNNGV. This CDR3 has 15 amino acids. Trimming cost V 3 bases and J 8 bases, with 18 bases left between them. This CDR3 reads CASSFPSLGGVTQYF. Here the CDR3 DNA reads TGTGCCAGCAGCTTTCCATCCCTAGGAGGGGTTACGCAGTATTTT.

The V and J genes are TRBV18 and TRBJ1-5, with TRBD1 matching over 7 bases. CDR3 length: 15 residues. V was clipped by 6 bases and J by 4 bases; unmatched bases: 9. Germline-derived CDR1 and CDR2 are KGHSH and LQKENI. The CDR3 nucleotides are TGTGCCAGCTCCCAAACGACAGGGCCAAATCAGCCCCAGCATTTT. Protein sequence: CASSQTTGPNQPQHF.

The V and J genes are TRBV9 and TRBJ2-1; TRBD2 matches at 12 bases. V gave up 4 bases and J gave up 2 bases; unmatched junction bases: 1. Germline CDR1 and CDR2: SGDLS and YYNGEE. This CDR3 region has 15 residues. The CDR3 sequence is CASSLAGGPYNEQFF. The CDR3 DNA reads as TGTGCCAGCAGCCTAGCGGGAGGGCCCTACAATGAGCAGTTCTTC.

V and J are TRBV7-9 and TRBJ2-3, with TRBD1 matching over 7 bases. The germline gives CDR1 SEHNR, CDR2 FQNEAQ (reference sequence). V shed 1 base and J 5 bases; nucleotides not matched to a gene: 9. The CDR3 spans 16 residues. Here the CDR3 reads CASSLVHVRDRDTQYF. CDR3 sequence (DNA): TGTGCCAGCAGCTTAGTTCATGTAAGGGACAGAGATACGCAGTATTTT. The entire variable domain, with the rest obtained from reference TRBV7-9 and TRBJ2-3, is as follows: DTGVSQNPRHKITKRGQNVTFRCDPISEHNRLYWYRQTLGQGPEFLTYFQNEAQLEKSRLLSDRFSAERPKGSFSTLEIQRTEQGDSAMYLCASSLVHVRDRDTQYFGPGTRLTVL.

In its sample, this clone was seen once. The V and J genes are TRBV6-5 and TRBJ2-7; TRBD2 matches 7 bases. The germline CDR1 and CDR2 sequences are MNHEY and SVGAGI. V gave up 6 bases and J gave up 9 bases; unmatched junction bases: 14. The CDR3 is 14 residues long. DNA for the CDR3: TGTGCCAGCAGCCCGGGAGACCTCCCGGGGGGGCAGTACTTC. This sequence encodes CASSPGDLPGGQYF.

The sample holds one count of this clone. CDR3 DNA: TGTGCCAGCTCACCCCCGGGACAGGGGGTCCACGAGCAGTACTTC. It specifies CASSPPGQGVHEQYF. The genes are TRBV18 and TRBJ2-7; TRBD1 aligns across 11 bases. From germline, CDR1 is KGHSH and CDR2 LQKENI. The V segment lost 3 bases and the J segment 5 bases; nucleotides outside the gene matches: 6. CDR3 size: 15 residues. Together with reference TRBV18 and TRBJ2-7, the CDR3 gives the full variable domain: NAGVMQNPRHLVRRRGQEARLRCSPMKGHSHVYWYRQLPEEGLKFMVYLQKENIIDESGMPKERFSAEFPKEGPSILRIQQVVRGDSAAYFCASSPPGQGVHEQYFGPGTRLTVT.

The chain has TRBV4-3 and TRBJ2-7; the D gene is possibly TRBD2 (6 bases). CDR3 length: 16 residues. V was clipped by 3 bases and J by 3 bases, with 18 bases between them. Germline loops: CDR1 LGHNA, CDR2 YSLEER. The CDR3 region has the DNA TGCGCCAGCAGCCACAGTCGGGGGAGAGGGTTCTACGAGCAGTACTTC. This codes for CASSHSRGRGFYEQYF.

Sample share makes this clone medium-sized. The chain employs TRBV27 and TRBJ2-2, with D perhaps TRBD1 (5 bases). Looked up from germline, CDR1 is MNHEY and CDR2 is SMNVEV (reference sequence). The CDR3 covers 13 residues. V lost 4 bases and J lost 6, with 9 bases in between. Here the CDR3 DNA reads TGTGCCAGCAGTTCCTCAGGGTCCGGGGAGCTGTTTTTT. Translated: CASSSSGSGELFF.

The gene calls are TRBV5-1 and TRBJ2-7; a possible D gene is TRBD2 (6 bases). There are 17 residues in the CDR3. Germline CDR1 and CDR2: SGHRS and YFSETQ. The V end was cut by 1 base, the J end by 6 bases, with 23 bases between. DNA for the CDR3: TGCGCCAGCAGCTTGCCGGCCGGGGGTACCGACTTCTCCGAGCAGTACTTC. Protein sequence: CASSLPAGGTDFSEQYF.

This sequence joins TRBV7-3 and TRBJ1-2, with a tentative D call TRBD1 (6 bases). The CDR3 is 14 residues long. Germline V CDR1 and CDR2: SGHTA, FQGTGA. The ends were cut back, 5 bases at V and 7 bases at J, with 17 bases in the middle. DNA of the CDR3: TGTGCCAGCAGCCCGGGGGGGGCGGATCGTGGCTACACCTTC. As protein: CASSPGGADRGYTF.

This chain uses TRBV19 with TRBJ2-5; no clear D gene. The CDR3 is 13 residues long. Germline loops: CDR1 LNHDA, CDR2 SQIVND (reference sequence). Deletions cut 3 bases from V and 1 base from J, with 6 bases between. The CDR3 is CASSIGLQETQYF. For the CDR3, the DNA is TGTGCCAGTAGTATTGGCCTCCAAGAGACCCAGTACTTC. Supplemented by reference TRBV19 and TRBJ2-5, the full variable domain reads DGGITQSPKYLFRKEGQNVTLSCEQNLNHDAMYWYRQDPGQGLRLIYYSQIVNDFQKGDIAEGYSVSREKKESFPLTVTSAQKNPTAFYLCASSIGLQETQYFGPGTRLLVL.

V usage is TRBV7-3 and J usage is TRBJ2-1, with 10 positions matching TRBD2. After removal of 4 bases from V and 8 bases from J, the junction contained 14 bases not matched to a gene. The CDR3 sequence is 17 residues long. Germline loops: CDR1 SGHTA, CDR2 FQGTGA. CDR3 residues: CASSSPIAGGPTDEQFF. CDR3 nucleotide sequence: TGTGCCAGCAGCTCCCCGATAGCGGGAGGCCCCACGGATGAGCAGTTCTTC.

V gene TRBV12-5 combines with J gene TRBJ2-3; D gene unclear. Germline loops: CDR1 LGHNT, CDR2 FRNRAP. Trimming pared 1 base from V and 3 bases from J, leaving 5 bases between. The length of the CDR3 is 13 residues. The CDR3 protein is CASGLGGTDTQYF. The CDR3 bases are TGTGCTAGTGGTTTGGGCGGTACAGATACGCAGTATTTT.

V and J are TRBV19 and TRBJ2-1; perhaps TRBD1 as D (6 bases). Looked up from germline, CDR1 is LNHDA and CDR2 is SQIVND (reference sequence). The CDR3 loop spans 14 amino acids. V shed 5 bases and J shed 5 bases, with 13 bases lying between them. This CDR3 reads CASSSGRGNNEQFF. CDR3 nucleotides: TGTGCCAGTAGTTCGGGCAGGGGAAACAATGAGCAGTTCTTC.

This clone was recorded only once. This chain's CDR3 is CASRGDSSSTDTQYF. The CDR3, as DNA: TGTGCCAGCAGGGGGGACAGCTCTAGCACAGATACGCAGTATTTT. The rearrangement uses TRBV28 and TRBJ2-3; the match to TRBD1 covers 7 bases. Germline CDR1 is MDHEN and CDR2 is SYDVKM. Losses at the gene ends were 6 bases for V and 0 bases for J; bases not matched to a gene: 6. This CDR3 region has 15 residues.

The gene calls are TRBV18 and TRBJ1-3; TRBD1 matches at 7 bases. The CDR3 has 16 residues. Trimming took 0 bases from V and 5 from J; bases not matched to a gene: 7. Germline V CDR1 and CDR2: KGHSH, LQKENI. CDR3 bases: TGTGCCAGCTCACCACCGGGACAGTCGATGCGAAACACCATATATTTT. It encodes CASSPPGQSMRNTIYF.

V usage is TRBV10-3 and J usage is TRBJ2-3, with 7 positions matching TRBD1. Germline V CDR1 and CDR2: ENHRY, SYGVKD. Trimming cost V 3 bases and J 3 bases; bases outside gene matches: 9. The CDR3 is 16 residues long. The CDR3 region has the DNA TGTGCCATCAGTGAAAGACAGGGTCTCTTTACAGATACGCAGTATTTT. It codes for CAISERQGLFTDTQYF.

CDR3 sequence: CASSQGSMNTEAFF. In DNA form, the CDR3 reads TGCGCCAGCAGCCAGGGCTCGATGAACACTGAAGCTTTCTTT. V is TRBV4-1 and J is TRBJ1-1; D ambiguous. In germline, CDR1 is MGHRA, CDR2 YSYEKL. The V and J ends lost 3 bases and 0 bases respectively, with 8 bases between them. CDR3 length: 14 residues.

The gene calls are TRBV5-8 and TRBJ2-1, with D possibly TRBD1 on 6 matching bases. Germline CDR1 SGHTS, CDR2 YDEGEE. Trimming cost V 3 bases and J 4 bases, with 17 bases left between them. The CDR3 loop spans 16 amino acids. Here the CDR3 DNA reads TGTGCCAGCAGCTGGGGTGGGGGCGCGGTGTACAATGAGCAGTTCTTC. As protein: CASSWGGGAVYNEQFF.

V is TRBV7-6 and J is TRBJ1-1; 7 bases line up with TRBD1. Germline V gene data show CDR1 as SGHVS and CDR2 as FNYEAQ. This CDR3 region has 13 residues. Trimming removed 5 bases from V and 1 base from J; junction bases left unmatched: 1. The CDR3 protein is CASSRDRNTEAFF. CDR3 coding DNA: TGTGCCAGCAGCCGGGACAGGAACACTGAAGCTTTCTTT.

The rearrangement links TRBV20-1 to TRBJ1-5; D gene uncertain. Per the germline V gene, CDR1 is DFQATT and CDR2 is SNEGSKA (reference sequence). The CDR3 totals 11 residues. Trimming stripped 5 bases from V and 4 bases from J, with 6 bases between. CDR3 in DNA: TGCAGTGCTGGGGAGAATCAGCCCCAGCATTTT. Amino acid sequence: CSAGENQPQHF.

The rearrangement joins TRBV7-9 to TRBJ1-4; 9 bases agree with TRBD1. The CDR3 consists of 15 residues. V dropped 1 base and J dropped 7; count of bases not matched to a gene: 4. Germline CDR1 reads SEHNR; CDR2 reads FQNEAQ (reference sequence). The CDR3: CASSLGDREGEKLFF. CDR3 DNA: TGTGCCAGCAGCTTAGGGGACAGGGAGGGTGAAAAACTGTTTTTT.

This chain joins TRBV25-1 and TRBJ2-6, with 8 bases lining up with TRBD1. The CDR3 length is 18 residues. The germline CDR1 and CDR2 sequences are MGHDK and SYGVNS. Trimming removed 5 bases from V and 0 bases from J; junction bases left unmatched: 9. Written as DNA, the CDR3 is TGTGCCAGCAGTCCAAGGACAGGGTCCCCCTCTGGGGCCAACGTCCTGACTTTC. Translated: CASSPRTGSPSGANVLTF.

As for this clone: A read error may produce the germline difference seen at one junction end. The chain employs TRBV7-7 and TRBJ2-2; 10 nucleotides align to TRBD2. The CDR3 spans 16 residues. CDR1 SSHAT and CDR2 FNYEAQ come from the germline V gene (reference sequence). CDR3 sequence: CASSPRGSGRTGELFF. CDR3 sequence (DNA): TGTGCTAGCAGCCCCCGGGGTAGCGGGAGGACCGGGGAGCTGTTTTTT.

This chain joins TRBV5-5 and TRBJ1-4, with no clear D. Trimming stripped 4 bases from V and 2 bases from J, with 9 bases between. CDR1 and CDR2 (germline): SGHKS, YYEKEE (reference sequence). The CDR3 has 14 amino acids. CDR3 residues: CASSAEQTNEKLFF. The CDR3 nucleotides are TGTGCCAGCAGCGCGGAGCAGACTAATGAAAAACTGTTTTTT.